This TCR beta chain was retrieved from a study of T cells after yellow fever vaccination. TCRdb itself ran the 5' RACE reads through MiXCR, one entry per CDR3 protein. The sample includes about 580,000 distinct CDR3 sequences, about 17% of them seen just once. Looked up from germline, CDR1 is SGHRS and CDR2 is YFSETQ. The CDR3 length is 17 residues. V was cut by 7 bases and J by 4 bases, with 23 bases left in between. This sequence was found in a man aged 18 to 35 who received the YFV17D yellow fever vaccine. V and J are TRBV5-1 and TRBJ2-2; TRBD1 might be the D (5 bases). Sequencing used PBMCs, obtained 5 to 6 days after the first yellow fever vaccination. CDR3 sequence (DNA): TGCGCCAGCTTCCCAACCGCTGACAGTGAACTCACCGGGGAGCTGTTTTTT. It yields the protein CASFPTADSELTGELFF.